A single sample is the source of the 25 T cell receptor beta chains below, sequenced in a study of blood T cell repertoires in COVID-19. The table came from immunoSEQ multiplex PCR; TCRdb's copy has only in-frame clones and leaves some out. Of roughly 150,000 clones detected, roughly 90% appear once; the ten largest clones hold roughly a sixth. Sequenced input: peripheral blood. Receptors were obtained from a man between 60 and 75 years old with active or convalescent COVID-19.

The chain couples TRBV27 to TRBJ1-2, with D unresolved. V was pared by 4 bases and J by 1 base, with 4 bases between. The CDR3 sequence is 12 residues long. Germline V gene sequence: CDR1 MNHEY, CDR2 SMNVEV (reference sequence). This CDR3 reads CASSSLNYGYTF. DNA for the CDR3: TGTGCCAGCAGTTCCCTTAACTATGGCTACACCTTC.

The chain recombines TRBV6-1 with TRBJ2-6, with 9 bases identical to TRBD1. This CDR3 region has 16 residues. Germline trimming cut 5 bases from V and 3 bases from J; bases unmatched to any gene: 5. CDR1 is MNHNS and CDR2 is SASEGT in the germline V gene. DNA for the CDR3: TGTGCCAGCAGTAAAGGGACAGGGTATGGGGCCAACGTCCTGACTTTC. It specifies CASSKGTGYGANVLTF.

The V gene is TRBV6-5, the J gene TRBJ1-1, with 8 bases matching TRBD1. V lost 8 bases to trimming and J lost 4 bases; unmatched junction nucleotides: 6. CDR1 and CDR2 (germline): MNHEY, SVGAGI. The CDR3 totals 13 residues. The CDR3 region is CASSDREGTEAFF. The CDR3 bases are TGTGCCAGCTCGGACAGGGAGGGCACTGAAGCTTTCTTT.

The chain joins TRBV10-3 to TRBJ1-2, with D uncertain. This CDR3 spans 13 amino acids. V dropped 4 bases and J dropped 6 bases, with 12 bases sitting between them. Germline V lookup: CDR1 ENHRY, CDR2 SYGVKD. CDR3 residues: CAISGPGGDGYTF. As DNA, the CDR3 is TGTGCCATCAGTGGGCCCGGCGGGGATGGCTACACCTTC.

The J gene is TRBJ1-3, the V gene TRBV7-9; D possibly corresponds to TRBD1 (5 bases). The germline V gene has CDR1 SEHNR and CDR2 FQNEAQ (reference sequence). The CDR3 runs 15 residues. Trimming left V 5 bases short and J 0 bases short, with 11 bases between. CDR3 amino acids: CASSPDSSSGNTIYF. CDR3 sequence (DNA): TGTGCCAGCAGCCCCGACAGTTCCTCTGGAAACACCATATATTTT.

The chain combines TRBV27 with TRBJ2-1; 15 nucleotides agree with TRBD2. The CDR3 has 16 amino acids. From germline, CDR1 is MNHEY and CDR2 SMNVEV (reference sequence). V trimming: 6 bases; J trimming: 4 bases; junction bases outside the gene matches: 4. The CDR3 loop is CASSRGLAGGYNEQFF. The DNA for the CDR3 is TGTGCCAGCAGCCGAGGACTAGCGGGAGGGTACAATGAGCAGTTCTTC.

The V and J genes are TRBV27 and TRBJ2-7; 9 nucleotides line up with TRBD1. Germline V gives CDR1 MNHEY, CDR2 SMNVEV (reference sequence). V was clipped by 6 bases and J by 3 bases; unmatched bases: 6. The CDR3 consists of 14 residues. The CDR3 DNA sequence: TGTGCCAGCAGGGGGGGACAGGGTAACTACGAGCAGTACTTC. Encoded protein: CASRGGQGNYEQYF.

The gene calls are TRBV10-1 and TRBJ2-4; a possible D gene is TRBD1 (6 bases). With 8 bases removed from V and 0 bases from J, the gap between germline ends came to 17 bases. The CDR3 totals 16 residues. The germline CDR1 and CDR2 sequences are WNHNN and SYGVQD (reference sequence). DNA for the CDR3: TGCGCCAGCTCCACAGGGACCCTTGGAGCCAAAAACATTCAGTACTTC. It is translated as CASSTGTLGAKNIQYF.

V gene TRBV3-1 (or the pseudogene TRBV3-2) combines with J gene TRBJ1-2, with 8 bases aligning to TRBD1. The CDR3 is made up of 14 amino acids. Germline values: CDR1 LGHDT, CDR2 YNNKEL (reference sequence). The V segment lost 5 bases and the J segment 3 bases; nucleotides outside the gene matches: 5. The CDR3 DNA sequence: TGTGCCAGCAGCGGACAGGGTATGGACTATGGCTACACCTTC. This sequence encodes CASSGQGMDYGYTF.

In its sample, this clone was seen once. J is TRBJ2-5 and V is TRBV2; 8 nucleotides agree with TRBD1. Germline values: CDR1 SNHLY, CDR2 FYNNEI. With V trimmed by 5 bases and J by 5 bases, 7 bases remained unmatched. CDR3 length: 14 amino acids. This CDR3 reads CASSFAGGMETQYF. The CDR3 DNA is TGTGCCAGCAGTTTCGCAGGGGGCATGGAGACCCAGTACTTC.

V usage is TRBV2 and J usage is TRBJ1-5, with D possibly TRBD1 on 5 matching bases. Germline CDR1 reads SNHLY; CDR2 reads FYNNEI. The CDR3 totals 14 residues. V was shortened by 8 bases and J by 0 bases, with 11 bases between the two germline ends. The CDR3 loop is CASLPDSSNQPQHF. The CDR3 coding sequence is TGTGCCAGCCTACCCGACAGTAGCAATCAGCCCCAGCATTTT. The variable domain in full, completed from reference TRBV2 and TRBJ1-5, reads EPEVTQTPSHQVTQMGQEVILRCVPISNHLYFYWYRQILGQKVEFLVSFYNNEISEKSEIFDDQFSVERPDGSNFTLKIRSTKLEDSAMYFCASLPDSSNQPQHFGDGTRLSIL.

V and J are TRBV6-6 and TRBJ1-1; 7 bases match TRBD1. In germline, CDR1 is MNHNY, CDR2 SVGAGI (reference sequence). Germline trimming cut 2 bases from V and 8 bases from J; bases unmatched to any gene: 11. The CDR3 runs to 15 residues. CDR3 protein: CASSYPQGTAEEAFF. CDR3 bases: TGTGCCAGCAGTTACCCGCAGGGGACAGCGGAAGAAGCTTTCTTT.

This rearrangement joins TRBV11-2 to TRBJ1-2; D is perhaps TRBD1 (6 bases). With 5 bases removed from V and 1 base from J, the gap between germline ends came to 17 bases. The CDR3 sequence is 16 residues long. Germline V gene lookup returns CDR1 SGHAT and CDR2 FQNNGV. As DNA, the CDR3 is TGTGCCAGCAGCACGGACGGGACACCTCTTAACTATGGCTACACCTTC. Its translation: CASSTDGTPLNYGYTF.

The V gene is TRBV6-6, the J gene TRBJ1-1; 8 bases match TRBD1. The V and J ends lost 6 bases and 8 bases, in that order; junction bases with no gene match: 2. Germline loops: CDR1 MNHNY, CDR2 SVGAGI (reference sequence). The CDR3 contains 11 residues. CDR3 coding DNA: TGTGCCAGCAGGGGGGACAGGGAAGCTTTCTTT. This gives the protein CASRGDREAFF.

This clone came up once. The chain couples TRBV28 to TRBJ2-7; TRBD2 aligns across 8 bases. The germline CDR1 and CDR2 sequences are MDHEN and SYDVKM. The CDR3 totals 14 residues. The V and J ends lost 5 bases and 6 bases, in that order; junction bases with no gene match: 9. This CDR3 reads CASSTGTGGREQYF. CDR3 nucleotides: TGTGCCAGCAGTACCGGGACGGGAGGGCGCGAGCAGTACTTC.

The chain couples TRBV7-9 to TRBJ1-1, with 7 bases that match TRBD1. The CDR3 loop spans 17 amino acids. V was clipped by 5 bases and J by 0 bases; unmatched bases: 12. CDR1 is SEHNR and CDR2 is FQNEAQ in the germline V gene (reference sequence). The CDR3 DNA is TGTGCCAGCAGCCCTCGGCCAGGGGGGAGAATGAACACTGAAGCTTTCTTT. Residues: CASSPRPGGRMNTEAFF.

DNA of the CDR3: TGTGCCAGCAGGACAGGGTCGGAAGGAAACACCATATATTTT. Encoded protein: CASRTGSEGNTIYF. The rearrangement uses TRBV6-6 and TRBJ1-3, with 7 bases lining up with TRBD1. The CDR3 totals 14 residues. Germline trimming cut 6 bases from V and 4 bases from J; bases unmatched to any gene: 6. Looked up from germline, CDR1 is MNHNY and CDR2 is SVGAGI (reference sequence).

The V and J genes are TRBV5-4 and TRBJ1-3; 7 nucleotides match TRBD1. Germline CDR1 reads SGHNT; CDR2 reads YYREEE (reference sequence). This CDR3 region has 14 residues. With 4 bases clipped from V and 2 bases from J, the junction kept 3 bases outside the gene matches. The CDR3 region has the DNA TGTGCCAGCAGCATAGACAGGGCTGGAAACACCATATATTTT. Protein: CASSIDRAGNTIYF.

The V and J genes are TRBV27 and TRBJ1-6, with 7 bases that match TRBD1. The CDR3 extends over 16 amino acids. Losses at the gene ends were 3 bases for V and 8 bases for J; bases not matched to a gene: 10. Germline V gene data show CDR1 as MNHEY and CDR2 as SMNVEV (reference sequence). CDR3 region: CASSFSPTGRDSPLHF. The CDR3 bases are TGTGCCAGCAGTTTTTCCCCGACAGGGCGGGATTCACCCCTCCACTTT.

V usage is TRBV25-1 and J usage is TRBJ2-5; D perhaps matches TRBD1 (5 bases). Germline V gene data show CDR1 as MGHDK and CDR2 as SYGVNS. V was cut by 2 bases and J by 5 bases, with 12 bases left in between. There are 14 residues in the CDR3. CDR3 nucleotides: TGTGCCAGCAGTGAAATGGACATCCGGGAGACCCAGTACTTC. Protein product: CASSEMDIRETQYF.

This chain connects TRBV5-1 to TRBJ1-2, with D perhaps TRBD1 (5 bases). CDR1 is SGHRS and CDR2 is YFSETQ in the germline V gene. CDR3 length equals 15 residues. V was cut by 1 base and J by 0 bases, with 10 bases left in between. CDR3 amino acids: CASSLTGATNYGYTF. The CDR3 nucleotides are TGCGCCAGCAGCTTGACAGGAGCTACTAACTATGGCTACACCTTC.

The rearrangement uses TRBV7-2 and TRBJ2-7, with 10 bases fitting TRBD2. After removal of 3 bases from V and 2 bases from J, the junction contained 4 bases not matched to a gene. CDR1 is SGHTA, CDR2 FQGNSA, per germline. The CDR3 is 15 amino acids. CDR3 coding DNA: TGTGCCAGCAGCTTCGGAGCGGGGGGGACCTACGAGCAGTACTTC. As protein: CASSFGAGGTYEQYF.

V usage is TRBV5-1 and J usage is TRBJ1-2; tentative D call: TRBD1 (5 bases). The germline CDR1 and CDR2 sequences are SGHRS and YFSETQ. V was clipped by 3 bases and J by 1 base, with 16 bases between them. The CDR3 has 16 amino acids. The DNA for the CDR3 is TGCGCCAGCAGCTACAGGCAGGGACTACATAACTATGGCTACACCTTC. This gives the protein CASSYRQGLHNYGYTF.

CDR3 sequence reads: CASSLIAGRYEQYF. Here the CDR3 DNA reads TGTGCCAGCAGTTTAATTGCAGGGCGCTACGAGCAGTACTTC. The chain combines TRBV28 with TRBJ2-7; TRBD1 is a possible D gene (5 bases). From germline, CDR1 is MDHEN and CDR2 SYDVKM. The CDR3 consists of 14 residues. V shed 2 bases and J shed 3 bases, with 11 bases lying between them.

This chain uses TRBV3-1 (or the pseudogene TRBV3-2) with TRBJ2-7; 9 bases are a match to TRBD2. V was clipped by 3 bases and J by 6 bases; unmatched bases: 15. CDR3 size: 17 residues. CDR1 is LGHDT, CDR2 YNNKEL, per germline (reference sequence). In DNA, the CDR3 is TGTGCCAGCAGCCACCCAGAGGGGCTAGCGGGGTTCGGCGAGCAGTACTTC. The encoded protein is CASSHPEGLAGFGEQYF.